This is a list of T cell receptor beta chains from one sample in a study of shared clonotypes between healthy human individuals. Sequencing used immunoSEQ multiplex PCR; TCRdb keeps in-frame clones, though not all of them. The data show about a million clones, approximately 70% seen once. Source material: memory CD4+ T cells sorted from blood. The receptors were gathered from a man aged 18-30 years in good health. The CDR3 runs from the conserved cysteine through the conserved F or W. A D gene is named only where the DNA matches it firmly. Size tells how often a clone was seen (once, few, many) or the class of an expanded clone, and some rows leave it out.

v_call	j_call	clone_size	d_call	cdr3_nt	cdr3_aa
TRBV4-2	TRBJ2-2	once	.	TGTGCCAGCAATGGGGACTCAGGAACCGGGGAGCTGTTTTTT	CASNGDSGTGELFF
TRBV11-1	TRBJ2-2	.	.	TGTGCCAGCAGCTCACAGGGCACCGGGGAGCTGTTTTTT	CASSSQGTGELFF
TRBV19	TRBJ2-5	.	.	TGTGCCAGTAGCCCACCGGGACTCCCAAGGGAGACCCAGTACTTC	CASSPPGLPRETQYF
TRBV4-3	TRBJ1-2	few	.	TGCGCCAGCAGCCAAGTCTGGGAAGAGGGCTACACCTTC	CASSQVWEEGYTF
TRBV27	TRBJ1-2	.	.	TGTGCCAGCACCTCGATAGACAGGCCTAACTATGGCTACACCTTC	CASTSIDRPNYGYTF
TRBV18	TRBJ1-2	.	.	TGTGCCAGCTCACCGCGGACCGAGAGCTACACCTTC	CASSPRTESYTF
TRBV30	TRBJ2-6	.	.	TGTGCCTGGAGTGTGACTGGGGCCAACGTCCTGACTTTC	CAWSVTGANVLTF
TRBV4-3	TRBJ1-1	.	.	TGCGCCAGCAGCCTCATGAGGGACACTGAAGCTTTCTTT	CASSLMRDTEAFF
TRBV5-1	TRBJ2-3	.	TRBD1	TGCGCCAGCATCCCAGGGGGCTCTAGCACAGATACGCAGTATTTT	CASIPGGSSTDTQYF
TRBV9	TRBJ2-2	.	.	TGTGCCAGCAGCGTAGAGGGCAGGGGAGGGGAGCTGTTTTTT	CASSVEGRGGELFF
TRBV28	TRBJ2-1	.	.	TGTGCCAGCAGTTTACCTCGACGAGGGACTTCCCTAAATGAGCAGTTCTTC	CASSLPRRGTSLNEQFF
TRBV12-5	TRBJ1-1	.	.	TGTGCTAGTGGTTTGGTACTGGGTAAGGACACTGAAGCTTTCTTT	CASGLVLGKDTEAFF
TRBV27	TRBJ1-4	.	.	TGTGCCAGCAGTTCCTCGGGGAGAGGCGAAAAACTGTTTTTT	CASSSSGRGEKLFF
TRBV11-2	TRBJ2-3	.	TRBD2	TGTGCCAGCAGCCCCCGATGGGGTAGCGGGGCAGATACGCAGTATTTT	CASSPRWGSGADTQYF
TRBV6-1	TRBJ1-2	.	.	TGTGCCAGCAGTGGGGTGTGGTCCTATGGCTACACCTTC	CASSGVWSYGYTF
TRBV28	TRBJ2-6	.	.	TGTGCCACCCGCCTCTCTGGGGCCAACGTCCTGACTTTC	CATRLSGANVLTF
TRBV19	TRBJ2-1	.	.	TGTGCCAGTAGTATACGGCGGGGACCATACAATGAGCAGTTCTTC	CASSIRRGPYNEQFF
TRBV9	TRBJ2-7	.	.	TGTGCCAGCAGCGTTGCCCCCGGCGGTCACTACGAGCAGTACTTC	CASSVAPGGHYEQYF
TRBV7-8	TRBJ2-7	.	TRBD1	TGTGCCAGCAGCGGAGGGACAGGGGGCTTCTACGAGCAGTACTTC	CASSGGTGGFYEQYF